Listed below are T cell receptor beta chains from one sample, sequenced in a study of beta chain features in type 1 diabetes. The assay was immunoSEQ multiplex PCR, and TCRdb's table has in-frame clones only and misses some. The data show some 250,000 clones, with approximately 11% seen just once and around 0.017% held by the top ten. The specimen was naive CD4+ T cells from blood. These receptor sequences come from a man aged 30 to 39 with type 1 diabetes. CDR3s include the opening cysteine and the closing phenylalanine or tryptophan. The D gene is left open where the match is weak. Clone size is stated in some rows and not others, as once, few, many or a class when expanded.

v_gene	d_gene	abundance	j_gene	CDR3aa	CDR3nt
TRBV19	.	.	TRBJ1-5	CASSIAGDQPQHF	TGTGCCAGTAGTATAGCCGGGGATCAGCCCCAGCATTTT
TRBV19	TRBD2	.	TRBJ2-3	CASSTPRAGGPDTQYF	TGTGCCAGTAGTACCCCTCGAGCGGGGGGCCCAGATACGCAGTATTTT
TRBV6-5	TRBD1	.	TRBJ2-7	CASSYSRTGLTYEQYF	TGTGCCAGCAGTTACTCGAGGACAGGGTTAACCTACGAGCAGTACTTC
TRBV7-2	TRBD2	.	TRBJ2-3	CASSNLAGGQDTQYF	TGTGCCAGCAGCAACCTTGCGGGGGGGCAGGATACGCAGTATTTT
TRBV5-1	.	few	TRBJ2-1	CASSLHNEQFF	TGCGCCAGCAGTCTTCACAATGAGCAGTTCTTC
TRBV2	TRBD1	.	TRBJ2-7	CASSDSGGSYEQYF	TGTGCCAGCAGTGACTCAGGGGGATCCTACGAGCAGTACTTC
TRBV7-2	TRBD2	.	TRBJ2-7	CASSRGVREQYF	TGTGCCAGCAGCCGGGGGGTGCGCGAGCAGTACTTC
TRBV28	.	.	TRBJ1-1	CASRRTEAFF	TGTGCCAGCAGGAGGACTGAAGCTTTCTTT
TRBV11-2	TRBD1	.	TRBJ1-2	CASSVQGNAGYTF	TGTGCCAGCAGCGTACAGGGGAATGCTGGCTACACCTTC
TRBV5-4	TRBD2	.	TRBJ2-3	CASSGGGASDTQYF	TGTGCCAGCAGCGGCGGGGGGGCATCGGATACGCAGTATTTT
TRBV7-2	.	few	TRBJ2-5	CASSLTGGAETQYF	TGTGCCAGCAGCTTAACGGGGGGCGCGGAGACCCAGTACTTC
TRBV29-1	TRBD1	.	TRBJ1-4	CSARQGTNEKLFF	TGCAGCGCTCGACAGGGGACTAATGAAAAACTGTTTTTT
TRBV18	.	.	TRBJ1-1	CASSPREGNTEAFF	TGTGCCAGCTCACCCAGGGAGGGGAACACTGAAGCTTTCTTT